This T cell receptor beta chain was captured by sequencing in a study of cytomegalovirus exposure and HLA in healthy donors. Overall study context: The 110 or so validation repertoires used the same platform as the 650 to 800 first-cohort repertoires, a later analysis reported.

Sequenced by immunoSEQ multiplex PCR; TCRdb stores in-frame clones only, minus some. This sample has a few hundred thousand clones, with 70% to 90% found just once. Germline assignment: CDR1 MDHEN and CDR2 SYDVKM. The CDR3 contains 14 residues. V dropped 6 bases and J dropped 1 base, with 12 bases sitting between them. A remark on this clone: The antigen is undetermined.

General observations from the study: According to a subsequent analysis, TCR clusters identified in the first cohort showed a tendency to co-occur across the 120 or so validation repertoires. Cytomegalovirus status was reportedly diagnosed by the classifier with high sensitivity and specificity. There were 150 or so TCR beta chains listed as cytomegalovirus-associated.

The TCR sequence derives from a woman younger than 35 in good health and CMV-seronegative. The J gene is TRBJ1-1, the V gene TRBV28, with D possibly matching TRBD1 (5 bases). Material for sequencing was PBMCs. The CDR3 spells CASSPGHGNTEAFF. CDR3 bases: TGTGCCAGCAGCCCAGGGCATGGGAACACTGAAGCTTTCTTT. Looking up the rest from reference TRBV28 and TRBJ1-1 gives the full variable domain: DVKVTQSSRYLVKRTGEKVFLECVQDMDHENMFWYRQDPGLGLRLIYFSYDVKMKEKGDIPEGYSVSREKKERFSLILESASTNQTSMYLCASSPGHGNTEAFFGQGTRLTVV.